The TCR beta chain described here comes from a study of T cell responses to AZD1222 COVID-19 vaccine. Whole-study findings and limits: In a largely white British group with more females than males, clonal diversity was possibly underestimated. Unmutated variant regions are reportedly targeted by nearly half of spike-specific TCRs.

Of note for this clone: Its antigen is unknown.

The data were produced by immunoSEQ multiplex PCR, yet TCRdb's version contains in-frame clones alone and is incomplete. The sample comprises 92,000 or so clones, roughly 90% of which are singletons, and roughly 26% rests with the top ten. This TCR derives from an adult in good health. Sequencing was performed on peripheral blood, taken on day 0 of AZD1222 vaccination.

In nucleotides, the CDR3 is TGTGCCAGCAGTTTATTAACAGGGGGATATGAAAAACTGTTTTTT. Its protein is CASSLLTGGYEKLFF. This rearrangement joins TRBV6-5 to TRBJ1-4, with TRBD1 identical over 8 bases. The trim removed 4 bases at V and 6 bases at J, leaving 7 bases unmatched. This CDR3 is 15 amino acids long. CDR1 is MNHEY and CDR2 is SVGAGI in the germline V gene.